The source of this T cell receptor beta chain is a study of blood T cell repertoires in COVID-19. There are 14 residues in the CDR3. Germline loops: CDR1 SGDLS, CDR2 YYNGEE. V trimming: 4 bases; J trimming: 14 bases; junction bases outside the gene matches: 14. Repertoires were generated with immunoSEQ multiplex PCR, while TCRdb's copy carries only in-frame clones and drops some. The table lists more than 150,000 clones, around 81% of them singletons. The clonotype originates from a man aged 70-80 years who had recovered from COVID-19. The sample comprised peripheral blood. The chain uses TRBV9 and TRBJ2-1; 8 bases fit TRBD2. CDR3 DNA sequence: TGTGCCAGCAGCCGCCTGAGTAGCGGGGCAGGGGAGTTCTTC. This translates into CASSRLSSGAGEFF.